The entry below describes one T cell receptor (beta chain). Its specificity is unknown. Lung adjacent to the tumor, free of atypia, was sampled at least 2 cm from its margin. Assay used: immunoSEQ multiplex PCR; TCRdb lists only in-frame clones, some missing. The table records more than 1,500 clones, nearly 25% of them present only once. This sample was included in a study of T cells in localized non-small cell lung cancer. Regarding the study as a whole: Paired adjacent lung recovered a median around 60 of the top 100 tumor clones. Longer overall survival associated with higher blood T cell density; shorter survival with higher adjacent-lung clonality.

Germline CDR1 is LNHDA and CDR2 is SQIVND (reference sequence). V lost 4 bases to trimming and J lost 7 bases; unmatched junction nucleotides: 9. This CDR3 has 15 amino acids. This chain links TRBV19 with TRBJ2-1, with 8 bases that match TRBD1. The starting material was normal lung tissue next to the tumor, obtained before any cancer treatment. The source of this sequence is a female donor aged 60 or older with stage I lung adenocarcinoma. The CDR3 sequence is CASSSQGARGNEQFF. The CDR3 nucleotides are TGTGCCAGTAGTAGTCAGGGGGCGCGGGGTAATGAGCAGTTCTTC.